In this sample, the clone carrying this T cell receptor beta chain turned up once. The antigen remains undetermined. This entry is derived from a study of graft-versus-host responses after intestinal transplantation. Findings and limits, study-wide: Maximum circulating GvH clone levels tracked with early post-transplant HvG decreases.

The protocol was immunoSEQ multiplex PCR, while the TCRdb copy is restricted to in-frame clones and leaves out a portion. Of 90,000 to 130,000 clones detected, about 92% appear once; the ten largest clones hold under 1.5%. V was clipped by 2 bases and J by 5 bases, with 24 bases between them. The CDR3 contains 18 residues. Looked up from germline, CDR1 is LGHNA and CDR2 is YNFKEQ. Specimen: unstimulated CD8+ T cells sorted from spleen or lymph node cells, collected before transplant. The TCR comes from a human donor who was the organ donor for an intestinal transplant. The V call is TRBV4-2, the J call TRBJ2-5; D gene ambiguous. CDR3 protein: CASSQNNEVVFELETQYF. The CDR3 DNA reads TGTGCCAGCAGCCAAAACAATGAGGTGGTTTTTGAGTTGGAGACCCAGTACTTC.